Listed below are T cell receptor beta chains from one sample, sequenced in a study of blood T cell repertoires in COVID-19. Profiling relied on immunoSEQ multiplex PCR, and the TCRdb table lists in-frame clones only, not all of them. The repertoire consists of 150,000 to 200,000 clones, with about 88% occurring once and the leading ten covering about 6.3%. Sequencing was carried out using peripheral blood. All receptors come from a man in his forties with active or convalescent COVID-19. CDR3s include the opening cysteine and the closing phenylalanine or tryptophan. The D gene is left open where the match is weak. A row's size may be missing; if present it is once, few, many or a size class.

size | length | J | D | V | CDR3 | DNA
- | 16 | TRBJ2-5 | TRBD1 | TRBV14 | CASSARRGQGAETQYF | TGTGCCAGCAGCGCAAGGCGGGGACAGGGGGCTGAGACCCAGTACTTC
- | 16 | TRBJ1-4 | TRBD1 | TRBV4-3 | CASSQAGTGGPEKLFF | TGCGCCAGCAGCCAGGCGGGGACAGGGGGACCTGAAAAACTGTTTTTT
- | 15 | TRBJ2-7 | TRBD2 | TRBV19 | CASSIPGEGRDEQYF | TGTGCCAGTAGTATCCCCGGGGAGGGGAGAGACGAGCAGTACTTC
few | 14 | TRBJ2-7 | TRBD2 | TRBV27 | CASSLGTSTHEQYF | TGTGCCAGCAGTCTAGGGACTAGCACTCACGAGCAGTACTTC
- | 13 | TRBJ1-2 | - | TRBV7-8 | CASSLDSLLGYTF | TGTGCCAGCAGCCTAGACAGTCTTTTGGGCTACACCTTC
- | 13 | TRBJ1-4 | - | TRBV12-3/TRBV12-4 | CASQGSGNEKLFF | TGTGCCAGCCAGGGGTCGGGTAATGAAAAACTGTTTTTT
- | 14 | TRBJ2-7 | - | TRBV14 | CASSQDLGPGEQYF | TGTGCCAGCAGCCAAGATCTGGGGCCGGGCGAGCAGTACTTC
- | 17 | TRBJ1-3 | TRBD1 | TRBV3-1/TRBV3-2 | CASSQRTGRRSGNTIYF | TGTGCCAGCAGCCAACGGACAGGTCGCCGCTCTGGAAACACCATATATTTT
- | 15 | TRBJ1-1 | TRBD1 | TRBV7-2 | CASSKATGGVTEAFF | TGTGCCAGCAGCAAAGCGACAGGGGGAGTCACTGAAGCTTTCTTT
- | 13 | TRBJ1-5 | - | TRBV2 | CASQGLGNQPQHF | TGTGCCAGCCAGGGTCTTGGCAATCAGCCCCAGCATTTT
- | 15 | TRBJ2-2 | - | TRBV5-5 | CASTIVDKFTGELFF | TGTGCCAGCACCATCGTGGACAAATTCACCGGGGAGCTGTTTTTT
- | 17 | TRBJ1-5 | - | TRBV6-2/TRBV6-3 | CASSYSMGGRSNQPQHF | TGTGCCAGCAGTTACTCGATGGGGGGACGCAGCAATCAGCCCCAGCATTTT
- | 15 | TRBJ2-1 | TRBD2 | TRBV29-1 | CSAGTILAGEGEQFF | TGCAGCGCCGGAACCATTCTAGCGGGAGAGGGTGAGCAGTTCTTC
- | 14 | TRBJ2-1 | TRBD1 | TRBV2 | CASSPGGSYNEQFF | TGTGCCAGCAGTCCAGGGGGCTCCTACAATGAGCAGTTCTTC
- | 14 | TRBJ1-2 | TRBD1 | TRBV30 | CAWSGKQGTRGYTF | TGTGCCTGGAGTGGTAAACAGGGGACTCGGGGCTACACCTTC
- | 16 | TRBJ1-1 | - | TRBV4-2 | CASSLERTAKNTEAFF | TGTGCCAGCAGCCTGGAGCGGACAGCAAAGAACACTGAAGCTTTCTTT
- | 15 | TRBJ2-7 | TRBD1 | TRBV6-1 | CASSETGQGWYEQYF | TGTGCCAGCAGTGAGACTGGACAGGGGTGGTACGAGCAGTACTTC
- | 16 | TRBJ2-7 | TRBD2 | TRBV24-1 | CATSGGDSGRALKQYF | TGTGCCACCAGTGGAGGGGATAGCGGGAGGGCCCTGAAGCAGTACTTC
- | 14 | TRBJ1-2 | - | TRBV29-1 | CSVEVSRLDYGYTF | TGCAGCGTTGAAGTGTCCAGGTTAGACTATGGCTACACCTTC
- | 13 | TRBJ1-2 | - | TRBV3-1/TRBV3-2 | CASSQAGGGGYTF | TGTGCCAGCAGCCAAGCGGGGGGTGGTGGCTACACCTTC
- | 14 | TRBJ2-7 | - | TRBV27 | CASRYNGGYYEQYF | TGTGCCAGCAGATATAACGGAGGCTACTACGAGCAGTACTTC
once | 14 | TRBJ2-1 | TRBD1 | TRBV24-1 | CATSDRGQWDEQFF | TGTGCCACCAGTGACCGGGGACAGTGGGATGAGCAGTTCTTC
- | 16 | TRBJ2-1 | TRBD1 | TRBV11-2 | CASSPQGQGYYNEQFF | TGTGCCAGCAGCCCCCAGGGACAGGGGTATTACAATGAGCAGTTCTTC
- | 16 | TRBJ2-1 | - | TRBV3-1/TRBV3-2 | CASSPSSRGSYNEQFF | TGTGCCAGCAGCCCCTCCTCTCGGGGTTCCTACAATGAGCAGTTCTTC
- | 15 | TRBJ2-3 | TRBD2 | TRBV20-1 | CSASRLAGGTDTQYF | TGCAGTGCTAGTCGGCTAGCGGGGGGGACAGATACGCAGTATTTT
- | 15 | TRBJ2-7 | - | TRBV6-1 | CASSDAFRDRNEQYF | TGTGCCAGCAGTGATGCCTTCAGGGATAGGAACGAGCAGTACTTC
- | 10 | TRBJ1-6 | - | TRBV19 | CASPILPLHF | TGTGCCAGTCCTATTCTCCCCCTCCACTTT
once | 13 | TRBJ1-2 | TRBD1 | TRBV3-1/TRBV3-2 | CASSQGQGYGYTF | TGTGCCAGCAGCCAAGGACAGGGCTATGGCTACACCTTC
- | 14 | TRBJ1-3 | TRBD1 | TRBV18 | CASSPGTGESDIYF | TGTGCCAGCTCACCAGGGACAGGGGAATCCGACATATATTTT
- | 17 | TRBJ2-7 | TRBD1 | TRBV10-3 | CAIMIGRGTGTTYEQYF | TGTGCCATCATGATAGGTAGAGGGACAGGGACAACCTACGAGCAGTACTTC
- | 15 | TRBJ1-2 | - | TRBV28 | CASSPRTGEIPGYTF | TGTGCCAGCAGCCCCCGGACGGGGGAGATTCCCGGCTACACCTTC
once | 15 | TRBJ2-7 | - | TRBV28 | CASSLVAEPPYEQYF | TGTGCCAGCAGTTTAGTTGCGGAACCCCCCTACGAGCAGTACTTC
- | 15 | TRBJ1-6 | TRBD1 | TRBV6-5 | CASRLWDRVESPLHF | TGTGCCAGCAGACTATGGGACAGGGTAGAATCACCCCTCCACTTT
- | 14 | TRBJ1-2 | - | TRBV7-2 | CASSLAGVNYGYTF | TGTGCCAGCAGCTTAGCCGGGGTCAACTATGGCTACACCTTC
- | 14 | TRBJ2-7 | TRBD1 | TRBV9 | CASSVGTGLHEQYF | TGTGCCAGCAGCGTGGGGACAGGGCTCCACGAGCAGTACTTC
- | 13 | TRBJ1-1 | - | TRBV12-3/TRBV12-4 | CASSLRGIDEAFF | TGTGCCAGCAGTTTAAGGGGAATTGATGAAGCTTTCTTT
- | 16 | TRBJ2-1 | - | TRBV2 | CASSERGNAKYNEQFF | TGTGCCAGCAGTGAGAGAGGAAACGCCAAATACAATGAGCAGTTCTTC
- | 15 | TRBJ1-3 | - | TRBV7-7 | CASSLGGGSGNTIYF | TGTGCCAGCAGCTTAGGGGGCGGCTCTGGAAACACCATATATTTT
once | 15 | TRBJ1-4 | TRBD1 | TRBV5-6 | CASSIGTGRDEKLFF | TGTGCCAGCAGCATCGGGACAGGGCGGGATGAAAAACTGTTTTTT
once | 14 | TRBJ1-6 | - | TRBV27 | CASSLFGGNSPLHF | TGTGCCAGCAGTTTATTCGGGGGGAATTCACCCCTCCACTTT
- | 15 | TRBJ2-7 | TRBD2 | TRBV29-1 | CSVEVTSGRAGEQYF | TGCAGCGTTGAAGTAACTAGCGGGAGGGCCGGCGAGCAGTACTTC
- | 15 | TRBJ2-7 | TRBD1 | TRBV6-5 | CASSPGTGRSYEQYF | TGTGCCAGCAGCCCCGGGACAGGAAGATCCTACGAGCAGTACTTC
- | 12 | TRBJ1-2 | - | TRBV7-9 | CASSSPSSGYTF | TGTGCCAGCAGCTCACCGTCTAGTGGCTACACCTTC
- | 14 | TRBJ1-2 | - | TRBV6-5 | CASSYGQARLGYTF | TGTGCCAGCAGTTATGGGCAGGCTCGGTTAGGCTACACCTTC
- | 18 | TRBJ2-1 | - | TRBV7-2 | CASSLRRTQGGSYNEQFF | TGTGCCAGCAGCTTACGGCGGACCCAGGGGGGCTCCTACAATGAGCAGTTCTTC
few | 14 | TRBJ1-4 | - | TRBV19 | CASSQGSSNEKLFF | TGTGCCAGTAGTCAGGGCAGTTCAAATGAAAAACTGTTTTTT
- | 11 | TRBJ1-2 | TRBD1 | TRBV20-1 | CSSWDSYGYTF | TGCAGCTCATGGGACAGCTATGGCTACACCTTC
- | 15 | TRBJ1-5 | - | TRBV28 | CASSLPGLGGQPQHF | TGTGCCAGCAGTTTACCCGGTTTAGGGGGTCAGCCCCAGCATTTT